Shown below are 20 T cell receptor beta chains from a single sample sequenced in a study of blood T cell repertoires in COVID-19. Libraries were prepared by immunoSEQ multiplex PCR; TCRdb keeps only in-frame clonotypes and omits some of them. Altogether around 160,000 clones are present, over 75% being singletons, with the ten largest covering 8% to 13%. Sequenced: peripheral blood. These receptors all stem from a man between 60 and 70 years old with active or convalescent COVID-19.

This chain joins TRBV29-1 and TRBJ1-4, with a possible D match to TRBD1 (5 bases). The germline CDR1 and CDR2 sequences are SQVTM and ANQGSEA. V was trimmed by 4 bases and J by 0 bases, leaving 9 bases between them. The CDR3 spans 14 residues. CDR3 coding DNA: TGCAGCGTTGTAGGGGCCTCAACTAATGAAAAACTGTTTTTT. It yields the protein CSVVGASTNEKLFF. Complete variable domain (other parts from reference TRBV29-1 and TRBJ1-4): SAVISQKPSRDICQRGTSLTIQCQVDSQVTMMFWYRQQPGQSLTLIATANQGSEATYESGFVIDKFPISRPNLTFSTLTVSNMSPEDSSIYLCSVVGASTNEKLFFGSGTQLSVL.

The V call is TRBV7-3, the J call TRBJ1-1; D gene uncertain. Germline CDR1 is SGHTA and CDR2 is FQGTGA. The V end was cut by 5 bases, the J end by 7 bases, with 11 bases between. The CDR3 is 12 residues long. This chain's CDR3 is CASSALGLEAFF. The DNA for the CDR3 is TGTGCCAGCAGCGCCCTCGGACTTGAAGCTTTCTTT.

The V call is TRBV28, the J call TRBJ2-7; D is undetermined. The CDR3 covers 11 residues. V shed 5 bases and J shed 3 bases, with 5 bases lying between them. Germline CDR1 reads MDHEN; CDR2 reads SYDVKM. CDR3 region: CASSLNYEQYF. The CDR3 DNA sequence: TGTGCCAGCAGTCTAAACTACGAGCAGTACTTC.

This chain uses TRBV7-8 with TRBJ1-2, with D possibly TRBD1 on 5 matching bases. The CDR3 extends over 13 amino acids. Germline V gene sequence: CDR1 SGHVS, CDR2 FQNEAQ. Trimming took 1 base from V and 7 from J, leaving 10 bases between them. The DNA of the CDR3 is TGTGCCAGCAGCTTAGATGGCAGGGCTGGCTACACCTTC. Its protein product is CASSLDGRAGYTF.

This chain uses TRBV6-6 with TRBJ2-7, with a tentative D call TRBD1 (6 bases). Trimming stripped 5 bases from V and 6 bases from J, with 20 bases between. Germline-derived CDR1 and CDR2 are MNHNY and SVGAGI (reference sequence). The CDR3 runs 15 residues. CDR3 DNA: TGTGCCAGCAGTCCAGGGGTTGGGCTATCGGGCGAGCAGTACTTC. The encoded protein is CASSPGVGLSGEQYF.

The chain combines TRBV3-1 (or the pseudogene TRBV3-2) with TRBJ2-1; 9 bases are a match to TRBD1. The CDR3 spans 15 residues. CDR1 is LGHDT, CDR2 YNNKEL, per germline (reference sequence). After removal of 2 bases from V and 9 bases from J, the junction contained 8 bases not matched to a gene. The CDR3 loop reads CASSQLQGAAGEQFF. CDR3 in DNA: TGTGCCAGCAGCCAACTACAGGGGGCTGCGGGTGAGCAGTTCTTC.

J is TRBJ2-7 and V is TRBV29-1, with D tentatively TRBD2 (6 bases). This CDR3 region has 15 residues. Germline CDR1 SQVTM, CDR2 ANQGSEA. Deletions cut 0 bases from V and 0 bases from J, with 12 bases between. Here the CDR3 DNA reads TGCAGCGTTGAAGATGATGGGGGGAGCTCCTACGAGCAGTACTTC. It codes for CSVEDDGGSSYEQYF.

The chain links TRBV3-1 (or the pseudogene TRBV3-2) to TRBJ1-2, with D maybe TRBD1 (6 bases). Trimming shortened V by 3 bases and J by 3 bases, and 11 bases separated the two germline ends. The CDR3 extends over 14 amino acids. Per the germline V gene, CDR1 is LGHDT and CDR2 is YNNKEL (reference sequence). CDR3 bases: TGTGCCAGCAGCCATCTGGGACACGACTATGGCTACACCTTC. Translated, it gives CASSHLGHDYGYTF.

The chain recombines TRBV2 with TRBJ2-3; a possible D gene is TRBD2 (6 bases). V was shortened by 7 bases and J by 0 bases, with 11 bases between the two germline ends. The CDR3 is 14 residues long. Per the germline V gene, CDR1 is SNHLY and CDR2 is FYNNEI. In nucleotides, the CDR3 is TGTGCCAGCATTCGGGGGTCGAGCACAGATACGCAGTATTTT. Translating it yields CASIRGSSTDTQYF. The complete variable domain, with remaining parts taken from reference TRBV2 and TRBJ2-3, reads EPEVTQTPSHQVTQMGQEVILRCVPISNHLYFYWYRQILGQKVEFLVSFYNNEISEKSEIFDDQFSVERPDGSNFTLKIRSTKLEDSAMYFCASIRGSSTDTQYFGPGTRLTVL.

The rearrangement links TRBV7-2 to TRBJ1-1; D possibly corresponds to TRBD1 (5 bases). Germline V gene data show CDR1 as SGHTA and CDR2 as FQGNSA. The CDR3 totals 15 residues. The V end was cut by 2 bases, the J end by 4 bases, with 14 bases between. CDR3 sequence: CASSLPQAGGTEAFF. CDR3 DNA sequence: TGTGCCAGCAGCTTACCACAGGCGGGGGGCACTGAAGCTTTCTTT.

The CDR3 DNA reads as TGTGCCAGCAGTCCATTGACAGGCAACACCTACAATGAGCAGTTCTTC. It specifies CASSPLTGNTYNEQFF. The gene calls are TRBV28 and TRBJ2-1, with D perhaps matching TRBD1 (6 bases). CDR3 size: 16 residues. V lost 5 bases to trimming and J lost 2 bases, with 16 bases between them. CDR1 and CDR2 (germline): MDHEN, SYDVKM.

The V call is TRBV28, the J call TRBJ1-2, with 10 bases matching TRBD1. There are 14 residues in the CDR3. CDR1 and CDR2 from the germline V gene are MDHEN and SYDVKM. V dropped 5 bases and J dropped 8; count of bases not matched to a gene: 8. The DNA of the CDR3 is TGTGCCAGCAGTAAGACAGGGGGCAGCTGGGGCTACACCTTC. This codes for CASSKTGGSWGYTF.

The rearrangement joins TRBV5-4 to TRBJ2-1; 9 nucleotides agree with TRBD2. CDR1 and CDR2 (germline): SGHNT, YYREEE (reference sequence). The CDR3 spans 15 residues. The V and J ends lost 4 bases and 9 bases, in that order; junction bases with no gene match: 11. The CDR3 sequence: CASSTSGTSFGEQFF. CDR3 nucleotide sequence: TGTGCCAGCAGCACATCCGGGACTAGCTTCGGTGAGCAGTTCTTC.

Notes on this clone: At one boundary the junction diverges from the germline segment, which might be a read error. The chain is built from TRBV3-1 (or the pseudogene TRBV3-2) and TRBJ2-3, with 12 positions matching TRBD2. Germline-derived CDR1 and CDR2 are LGHDT and YNNKEL (reference sequence). The CDR3 has 18 residues. The CDR3 reads CASSPGLGLAGSTYTQYF. DNA for the CDR3: TGTGCCAGCAGCCCGGGGTTAGGACTAGCGGGAAGCACATATACGCAGTATTTT.

The chain carries TRBV5-6 and TRBJ2-3, with 12 positions matching TRBD1. The CDR3 is 16 amino acids. The V segment lost 3 bases and the J segment 4 bases; nucleotides outside the gene matches: 6. CDR1 SGHDT and CDR2 YYEEEE come from the germline V gene. Written as DNA, the CDR3 is TGTGCCAGCAGCTCTCCCGGGACAGGGGGCTCAGATACGCAGTATTTT. It codes for CASSSPGTGGSDTQYF.

This clone was counted a few times. V usage is TRBV19 and J usage is TRBJ1-4, with 11 bases fitting TRBD1. V shed 3 bases and J 12 bases; nucleotides not matched to a gene: 9. Per germline, CDR1 LNHDA and CDR2 SQIVND (reference sequence). The CDR3 length is 15 residues. The CDR3 spells CASSIRGPDRGQLFF. Here the CDR3 DNA reads TGTGCCAGTAGTATCCGGGGGCCGGACAGGGGGCAACTGTTTTTT.

J is TRBJ2-7 and V is TRBV9, with D unclear. CDR3 size: 13 residues. The germline gives CDR1 SGDLS, CDR2 YYNGEE. The germline V and J ends were trimmed by 4 bases and 7 bases, with 15 bases remaining between them. CDR3 protein: CASSLDSPTEQYF. As DNA, the CDR3 is TGTGCCAGCAGCCTAGACTCCCCCACTGAGCAGTACTTC. Using reference TRBV9 and TRBJ2-7 for the parts outside the CDR3, the full variable domain is DSGVTQTPKHLITATGQRVTLRCSPRSGDLSVYWYQQSLDQGLQFLIQYYNGEERAKGNILERFSAQQFPDLHSELNLSSLELGDSALYFCASSLDSPTEQYFGPGTRLTVT.

This clone was observed a single time. The chain combines TRBV12-2 with TRBJ2-5; the DNA was not used to check the table's D call, TRBD2. TRBV12-2 is designated a pseudogene. CDR3 length: 18 residues. The CDR3 bases are TGTGCAAGTCGCCCGACGGGGCGGCTAGCGGGCCGCCAAGAGACCCAGTACTTC. This gives the protein CASRPTGRLAGRQETQYF.

This chain links TRBV6-2 or TRBV6-3 with TRBJ1-3; D is undetermined. V lost 4 bases and J 0 bases, leaving 13 bases between the germline ends. The germline V gene has CDR1 MNHEY and CDR2 SVGEGT. The CDR3 sequence is 16 residues long. The CDR3 DNA reads as TGTGCCAGCAGTTCCCCGGACGGACTCTCTGGAAACACCATATATTTT. Residues: CASSSPDGLSGNTIYF.

The chain has TRBV5-6 and TRBJ2-1; possibly TRBD2 for D (6 bases). V lost 4 bases and J 3 bases, leaving 17 bases between the germline ends. This CDR3 has 16 residues. CDR1 SGHDT and CDR2 YYEEEE come from the germline V gene. This CDR3 is CASSPPGTGDYNEQFF. In DNA form, the CDR3 reads TGTGCCAGCAGCCCACCGGGGACTGGCGACTACAATGAGCAGTTCTTC. Drawing the rest from reference TRBV5-6 and TRBJ2-1, the complete variable domain is DAGVTQSPTHLIKTRGQQVTLRCSPKSGHDTVSWYQQALGQGPQFIFQYYEEEERQRGNFPDRFSGHQFPNYSSELNVNALLLGDSALYLCASSPPGTGDYNEQFFGPGTRLTVL.